Below are 17 T cell receptor beta chains sequenced from a single sample in a study of T cell changes during pregnancy in multiple sclerosis. Using immunoSEQ multiplex PCR, the repertoire was profiled, and TCRdb retains in-frame clones only, with some absent. The sample holds more than 9,000 clones, roughly 91% seen once. The sample consisted of CD8+ T cells from peripheral blood mononuclear cells, taken in the first trimester of pregnancy. The receptors come from a female donor in good health, enrolled as a control in a pregnancy study.

V and J are TRBV5-6 and TRBJ1-1, with D possibly TRBD1 on 5 matching bases. Germline CDR1 SGHDT, CDR2 YYEEEE. This CDR3 contains 14 residues. Trimming removed 1 base at V and 3 bases at J, with 10 bases between. Here the CDR3 DNA reads TGTGCCAGCAGCTTGCAGGGTCGGGACACTGAAGCTTTCTTT. Protein: CASSLQGRDTEAFF.

The chain is built from TRBV19 and TRBJ1-1, with a tentative D call TRBD1 (5 bases). CDR3 size: 15 residues. From germline, CDR1 is LNHDA and CDR2 SQIVND (reference sequence). V was trimmed by 8 bases and J by 1 base, leaving 17 bases between them. Here the CDR3 reads CASYQGVEWNTEAFF. CDR3 DNA sequence: TGTGCCAGTTATCAGGGTGTGGAATGGAACACTGAAGCTTTCTTT. Based on the CDR3 plus reference TRBV19 and TRBJ1-1, the full variable domain is DGGITQSPKYLFRKEGQNVTLSCEQNLNHDAMYWYRQDPGQGLRLIYYSQIVNDFQKGDIAEGYSVSREKKESFPLTVTSAQKNPTAFYLCASYQGVEWNTEAFFGQGTRLTVV.

The chain combines TRBV19 with TRBJ1-3; maybe TRBD1 (5 bases). V was shortened by 4 bases and J by 4 bases, with 14 bases between the two germline ends. Germline-derived CDR1 and CDR2 are LNHDA and SQIVND (reference sequence). The CDR3 covers 15 residues. The CDR3 loop is CASSTFSRAGNTIYF. CDR3 nucleotides: TGTGCCAGTAGTACCTTCTCCAGGGCCGGAAACACCATATATTTT.

The rearrangement uses TRBV4-2 and TRBJ2-1; a weak D match, TRBD2 (5 bases). This CDR3 contains 15 residues. Germline V lookup: CDR1 LGHNA, CDR2 YNFKEQ. The V and J ends lost 3 bases and 7 bases respectively, with 16 bases between them. CDR3 region: CASSQTDSAGNEQFF. CDR3 in DNA: TGTGCCAGCAGCCAGACGGACTCCGCTGGGAATGAGCAGTTCTTC.

This clone appeared once. The chain couples TRBV7-9 to TRBJ2-2, with a possible D match to TRBD1 (5 bases). The germline V gene encodes CDR1 SEHNR and CDR2 FQNEAQ (reference sequence). The CDR3 runs to 14 residues. V was pared by 10 bases and J by 3 bases, with 15 bases between. CDR3 loop: CATRLGPDTGELFF. The DNA for the CDR3 is TGTGCCACTCGTTTGGGGCCGGACACCGGGGAGCTGTTTTTT.

The chain joins TRBV2 to TRBJ2-7, with D possibly matching TRBD1 (6 bases). V lost 8 bases and J 6 bases, leaving 14 bases between the germline ends. Germline CDR1 is SNHLY and CDR2 is FYNNEI. This CDR3 is built from 12 residues. The CDR3 DNA reads TGTGCCAGCCAGGGCAGGGGCACCGAGCAGTACTTC. Protein: CASQGRGTEQYF.

The chain links TRBV4-3 to TRBJ2-1; 10 bases line up with TRBD1. The germline V gene has CDR1 LGHNA and CDR2 YSLEER. V dropped 0 bases and J dropped 3; count of bases not matched to a gene: 8. The CDR3 consists of 18 residues. CDR3 nucleotide sequence: TGCGCCAGCAGCCAAGATAATCCCCGGGACAGGGGCTACAATGAGCAGTTCTTC. This encodes CASSQDNPRDRGYNEQFF.

The chain carries TRBV25-1 and TRBJ2-7; maybe TRBD1 (6 bases). Germline V lookup: CDR1 MGHDK, CDR2 SYGVNS. Trimming left V 6 bases short and J 2 bases short, with 8 bases between. CDR3 length equals 12 residues. CDR3 loop: CASRTGTYEQYF. The CDR3 nucleotides read TGTGCCAGCAGGACAGGAACCTACGAGCAGTACTTC.

This clone showed up just once. V and J are TRBV30 and TRBJ1-1, with a weak D call TRBD1 (6 bases). The V gene's germline CDR1 is GTSNPN and CDR2 SVGIG (reference sequence). The V and J ends lost 5 bases and 5 bases respectively, with 15 bases between them. The CDR3 runs 13 residues. CDR3 region: CAWGISGVTEAFF. The CDR3 DNA sequence: TGTGCCTGGGGTATTTCAGGGGTTACTGAAGCTTTCTTT.

The gene calls are TRBV19 and TRBJ1-2; D not certain. The germline CDR1 and CDR2 sequences are LNHDA and SQIVND (reference sequence). V lost 4 bases and J 4 bases, leaving 13 bases between the germline ends. This CDR3 is 14 amino acids long. For the CDR3, the DNA is TGTGCCAGTAGTAGCCAGGTCAGGTTCTATGGCTACACCTTC. This sequence encodes CASSSQVRFYGYTF.

The chain links TRBV30 to TRBJ2-7; unclear D gene. The germline V and J ends were trimmed by 4 bases and 6 bases, with 13 bases remaining between them. CDR3 size: 12 residues. Germline V lookup: CDR1 GTSNPN, CDR2 SVGIG (reference sequence). The CDR3 DNA is TGTGCCTGGACGGCAGGTGATGTCGAGCAGTACTTC. Its protein is CAWTAGDVEQYF.

The gene calls are TRBV7-2 and TRBJ1-3; D remains unclear. The length of the CDR3 is 15 residues. The V gene lost 0 bases and the J gene lost 2 bases, with 8 bases spanning the gap. Germline V lookup: CDR1 SGHTA, CDR2 FQGNSA. CDR3 region: CASSLASGAGNTIYF. DNA of the CDR3: TGTGCCAGCAGCTTAGCGTCCGGGGCTGGAAACACCATATATTTT.

The chain carries TRBV4-3 and TRBJ2-1; D perhaps matches TRBD2 (6 bases). The CDR3 runs to 15 residues. CDR1 LGHNA and CDR2 YSLEER come from the germline V gene. V lost 0 bases to trimming and J lost 10 bases, with 16 bases between them. CDR3 amino acids: CASSQDRRGGAEQFF. CDR3 DNA sequence: TGCGCCAGCAGCCAAGATAGGAGAGGAGGGGCGGAGCAGTTCTTC.

This chain connects TRBV21-1 to TRBJ1-1. TRBV21-1 counts as a pseudogene. The CDR3 has 15 residues. In nucleotides, the CDR3 is TGTGCCAGCAGCAAAGCGCGGCTCATGAACACTGAAGCTTTCTTT. The encoded protein is CASSKARLMNTEAFF.

This chain links TRBV5-6 with TRBJ1-1, with D uncertain. The ends were cut back, 0 bases at V and 8 bases at J, with 11 bases in the middle. Germline V gene sequence: CDR1 SGHDT, CDR2 YYEEEE. The CDR3 contains 13 residues. CDR3 amino acids: CASSLGQGREAFF. CDR3 DNA: TGTGCCAGCAGCTTGGGACAAGGCAGGGAAGCTTTCTTT.

The gene calls are TRBV10-3 and TRBJ2-3; D may be TRBD2 (6 bases). Looked up from germline, CDR1 is ENHRY and CDR2 is SYGVKD. The CDR3 covers 15 residues. The V end was cut by 6 bases, the J end by 2 bases, with 15 bases between. The CDR3 coding sequence is TGTGCCATCAGGCGGGGCCCTATTCTCACAGATACGCAGTATTTT. Its protein product is CAIRRGPILTDTQYF.

This chain uses TRBV7-8 with TRBJ1-5, with 9 bases that match TRBD1. Looked up from germline, CDR1 is SGHVS and CDR2 is FQNEAQ. With 5 bases clipped from V and 3 bases from J, the junction kept 5 bases outside the gene matches. The CDR3 extends over 15 amino acids. Written as DNA, the CDR3 is TGTGCCAGCAGCCGGGACAGGGTATCCAATCAGCCCCAGCATTTT. It is translated as CASSRDRVSNQPQHF. Full variable domain (outside the CDR3, taken from reference TRBV7-8 and TRBJ1-5): GAGVSQSPRYKVAKRGQDVALRCDPISGHVSLFWYQQALGQGPEFLTYFQNEAQLDKSGLPSDRFFAERPEGSVSTLKIQRTQQEDSAVYLCASSRDRVSNQPQHFGDGTRLSIL.